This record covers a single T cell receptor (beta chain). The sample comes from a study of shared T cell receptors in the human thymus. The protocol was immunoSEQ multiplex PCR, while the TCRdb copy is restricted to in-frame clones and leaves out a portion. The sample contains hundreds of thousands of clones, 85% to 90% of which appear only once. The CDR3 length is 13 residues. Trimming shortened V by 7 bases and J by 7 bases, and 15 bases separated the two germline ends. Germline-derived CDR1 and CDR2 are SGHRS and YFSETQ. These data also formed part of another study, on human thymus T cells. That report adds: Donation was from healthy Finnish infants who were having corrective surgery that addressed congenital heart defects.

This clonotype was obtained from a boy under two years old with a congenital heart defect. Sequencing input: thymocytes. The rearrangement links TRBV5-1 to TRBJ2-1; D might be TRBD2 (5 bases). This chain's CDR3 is CASGLHGGNEQFF. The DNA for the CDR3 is TGCGCCAGCGGTCTCCACGGCGGGAATGAGCAGTTCTTC.